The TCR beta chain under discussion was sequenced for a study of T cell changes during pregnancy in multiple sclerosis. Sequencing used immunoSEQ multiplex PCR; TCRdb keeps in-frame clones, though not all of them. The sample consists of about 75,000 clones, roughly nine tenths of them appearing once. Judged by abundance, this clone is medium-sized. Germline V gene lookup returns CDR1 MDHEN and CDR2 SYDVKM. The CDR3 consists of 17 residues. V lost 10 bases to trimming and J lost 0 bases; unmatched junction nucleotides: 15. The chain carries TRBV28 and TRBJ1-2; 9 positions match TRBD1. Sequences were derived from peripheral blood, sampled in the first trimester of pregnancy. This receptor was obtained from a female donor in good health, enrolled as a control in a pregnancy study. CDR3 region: CATRKPGTGPTNYGYTF. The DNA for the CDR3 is TGTGCCACCAGGAAGCCCGGGACAGGGCCTACTAACTATGGCTACACCTTC.